Each of the 21 T cell receptor beta chains below was sequenced from the same sample in a study of T cells in Graves' hyperthyroidism and ophthalmopathy. RNA transcripts yielded amplified TCR beta CDR3 regions. The primer set for the first-round RT-PCR of the TCR CDR3 was HTBI. TCRdb re-called the multiplex PCR reads through MiXCR, storing one row per CDR3 protein. This sample has about 350,000 distinct CDR3 sequences, with 18% found just once. Material for sequencing was blood. All receptors come from a woman in her forties with Graves' ophthalmopathy.

This clonotype was detected many times. The gene calls are TRBV30 and TRBJ2-1; 8 bases fit TRBD2. The germline CDR1 and CDR2 sequences are GTSNPN and SVGIG (reference sequence). Trimming removed 5 bases from V and 9 bases from J; junction bases left unmatched: 12. CDR3 size: 14 residues. The CDR3 bases are TGTGCCTGGTATAGTCTGCTAGCGGGTGCTGAGCAGTTCTTC. Amino acid sequence: CAWYSLLAGAEQFF.

The table lists this clonotype with many counts. The V gene is TRBV14, the J gene TRBJ2-7; D might be TRBD1 (5 bases). Per the germline V gene, CDR1 is SGHDN and CDR2 is FVKESK. The CDR3 has 16 residues. Trimming took 0 bases from V and 5 from J, leaving 17 bases between them. The CDR3 spells CASSQDSGAGRNEQYF. The CDR3 DNA is TGTGCCAGCAGCCAAGATTCTGGGGCAGGCAGGAACGAGCAGTACTTC.

The rearrangement links TRBV19 to TRBJ1-5, with 8 bases aligning to TRBD1. Germline-derived CDR1 and CDR2 are LNHDA and SQIVND (reference sequence). Unmatched junction bases numbered 22, after V lost 5 bases and J lost 4 bases. This CDR3 comprises 20 residues. The chain's CDR3 is CASSSPGQVVFGRGNQPQHF. The CDR3, as DNA: TGTGCCAGTAGTTCACCGGGACAGGTTGTGTTTGGTCGCGGGAATCAGCCCCAGCATTTT.

The V and J genes are TRBV6-5 and TRBJ1-1; 8 bases line up with TRBD1. V shed 0 bases, J shed 5 bases, and the junction held 11 bases outside the gene matches. This CDR3 spans 17 amino acids. Germline values: CDR1 MNHEY, CDR2 SVGAGI. In DNA, the CDR3 is TGTGCCAGCAGTTACTCTGGACAGGGACTCTTGAGGACTGAAGCTTTCTTT. This codes for CASSYSGQGLLRTEAFF.

This clonotype showed up many times. This sequence joins TRBV12-3 or TRBV12-4 and TRBJ1-1; D is unresolved. The CDR3 is 15 residues long. The V end lost 6 bases, the J end lost 5 bases, and 19 bases lay between the germline ends. CDR3 protein: CASSLRMERGTEAFF. In nucleotides, the CDR3 is TGTGCCAGCAGCCTAAGGATGGAGCGAGGTACTGAAGCTTTCTTT.

The table lists this clonotype with many counts. The genes are TRBV11-2 and TRBJ2-7, with no clear D. The V end lost 0 bases, the J end lost 3 bases, and 12 bases lay between the germline ends. Germline-derived CDR1 and CDR2 are SGHAT and FQNNGV. The CDR3 is made up of 15 amino acids. CDR3 sequence reads: CASSLDRGHLYEQYF. The CDR3 DNA is TGTGCCAGCAGCTTAGATCGTGGTCACCTCTACGAGCAGTACTTC.

J is TRBJ2-7 and V is TRBV2, with 7 bases fitting TRBD2. In germline, CDR1 is SNHLY, CDR2 FYNNEI. V shed 2 bases, J shed 2 bases, and the junction held 6 bases outside the gene matches. The CDR3 is made up of 15 amino acids. CDR3 in amino acids: CASSESSGPTYEQYF. The CDR3 region has the DNA TGTGCCAGCAGTGAAAGTAGCGGGCCCACCTACGAGCAGTACTTC.

The chain joins TRBV18 to TRBJ1-5; 8 positions match TRBD1. The CDR3 spans 14 residues. The germline gives CDR1 KGHSH, CDR2 LQKENI. With 5 bases clipped from V and 5 bases from J, the junction kept 5 bases outside the gene matches. CDR3 region: CASSGQGRDQPQHF. The CDR3 DNA follows: TGTGCCAGCTCAGGACAGGGACGCGATCAGCCCCAGCATTTT.

This clonotype has at least ten counts. V gene TRBV2 combines with J gene TRBJ2-2; no firm D call. CDR1 SNHLY and CDR2 FYNNEI come from the germline V gene. V was trimmed by 4 bases and J by 7 bases, leaving 7 bases between them. CDR3 length: 12 residues. CDR3: CASSGANGELFF. For the CDR3, the DNA is TGTGCCAGCAGTGGGGCGAACGGGGAGCTGTTTTTT.

The chain has TRBV20-1 and TRBJ2-7; a weak D match, TRBD1 (6 bases). V lost 5 bases and J 0 bases, leaving 14 bases between the germline ends. Germline CDR1 reads DFQATT; CDR2 reads SNEGSKA (reference sequence). There are 14 residues in the CDR3. In DNA form, the CDR3 reads TGCAGTGCTTGCCCGGACAGTTCCTCCTACGAGCAGTACTTC. Its translation is CSACPDSSSYEQYF.

This clonotype has a count of ten or more. This sequence joins TRBV15 and TRBJ2-7; no firm D call. V lost 5 bases to trimming and J lost 4 bases, with 15 bases between them. The CDR3 is made up of 14 amino acids. Germline CDR1 reads LNHNV; CDR2 reads YYDKDF (reference sequence). CDR3 DNA: TGTGCCACCAGCTTGGCCCCCTCGCGATACGAGCAGTACTTC. As protein: CATSLAPSRYEQYF.

Comment on this clonotype: A junction end diverges from the germline sequence, so it may reflect a read error. The rearrangement joins TRBV6-2 or TRBV6-3 to TRBJ2-7; a weak D match, TRBD2 (5 bases). Germline V lookup: CDR1 MNHEY, CDR2 SVGEGT. This CDR3 is built from 13 residues. CDR3 in amino acids: CTSSRPGFCEQYF. The CDR3 DNA follows: TGTACCAGCAGTCGCCCGGGATTCTGCGAGCAGTACTTC.

The V and J genes are TRBV6-2 or TRBV6-3 and TRBJ2-7, with 7 positions matching TRBD2. J gave up 7 bases and V 6 bases, and 12 bases lay outside the gene matches. The CDR3 has 14 residues. The V gene's germline CDR1 is MNHEY and CDR2 SVGEGT. The CDR3 loop is CASSRPAGLMEQYF. The CDR3 DNA reads as TGTGCCAGCAGCCGCCCAGCGGGGCTGATGGAGCAGTACTTC.

This clonotype was observed at least ten times. V and J are TRBV9 and TRBJ2-5; D not certain. CDR3 length: 17 residues. Deletions cut 6 bases from V and 2 bases from J, with 23 bases between. The germline V gene encodes CDR1 SGDLS and CDR2 YYNGEE. The CDR3 is CASNQNLWLSPQETQYF. CDR3 sequence (DNA): TGTGCCAGCAACCAAAACCTTTGGCTTTCCCCACAAGAGACCCAGTACTTC.

This clonotype was seen many times. The gene calls are TRBV7-9 and TRBJ2-7, with 11 bases fitting TRBD1. The CDR3 is made up of 17 amino acids. Germline CDR1 is SEHNR and CDR2 is FQNEAQ (reference sequence). With V trimmed by 5 bases and J by 2 bases, 11 bases remained unmatched. As DNA, the CDR3 is TGTGCCAGCAGCCCGCGTCAAAAGGGACAGGGGGCCTACGAGCAGTACTTC. It codes for CASSPRQKGQGAYEQYF.

This clonotype has a count of ten or more. The genes are TRBV29-1 and TRBJ2-5, with unresolved D. Germline assignment: CDR1 SQVTM and CDR2 ANQGSEA. Trimming removed 7 bases from V and 4 bases from J, with 10 bases in between. The CDR3 spans 11 residues. The CDR3 DNA sequence: TGCAGCGCCCAACAATTAGAGACCCAGTACTTC. Protein: CSAQQLETQYF.

This clonotype was seen ten or more times. The chain combines TRBV6-1 with TRBJ1-2; no clear D gene. V was clipped by 4 bases and J by 2 bases, with 11 bases between them. The CDR3 has 14 residues. Germline V lookup: CDR1 MNHNS, CDR2 SASEGT. CDR3 DNA: TGTGCCAGCAGTGTACCGGTCGAGAACTATGGCTACACCTTC. It translates to CASSVPVENYGYTF.

This clonotype occurred many times. DNA for the CDR3: TGTGCCAGCAGCCCCGAGACAGGGTGGGCCAACGTCCTGACTTTC. Protein sequence: CASSPETGWANVLTF. The gene calls are TRBV5-6 and TRBJ2-6, with 7 bases fitting TRBD1. Trimming at V came to 4 bases and at J to 5 bases, leaving 6 bases not matched to a gene. Germline V gene data show CDR1 as SGHDT and CDR2 as YYEEEE. The CDR3 totals 15 residues.

This clonotype was detected ten times or more. This chain uses TRBV12-3 or TRBV12-4 with TRBJ1-1, with D unclear. V shed 2 bases and J shed 1 base, with 5 bases lying between them. CDR3 size: 13 residues. CDR3 sequence (DNA): TGTGCCAGCAGTTTATGGCAGAACACTGAAGCTTTCTTT. Translating it yields CASSLWQNTEAFF.

In this sample, this clonotype turned up many times. Written as DNA, the CDR3 is TGTGCCAGCAGCGCCACTAGCGGGTACCAAGAGACCCAGTACTTC. Encoded protein: CASSATSGYQETQYF. The chain recombines TRBV7-2 with TRBJ2-5; 9 bases are a match to TRBD2. This CDR3 comprises 15 residues. The V gene's germline CDR1 is SGHTA and CDR2 FQGNSA. The J segment lost 0 bases and the V segment lost 5 bases, leaving 4 bases of the junction unmatched.

This clonotype was detected ten times or more. The chain combines TRBV24-1 with TRBJ2-6; D tentatively reads TRBD1 or TRBD2 (5 bases each). The ends were cut back, 4 bases at V and 0 bases at J, with 15 bases in the middle. This CDR3 is 18 amino acids long. Germline loops: CDR1 KGHDR, CDR2 SFDVKD. As DNA, the CDR3 is TGTGCCACCAGTGACCGTAGAGCAGGGAGCTCTGGGGCCAACGTCCTGACTTTC. It is translated as CATSDRRAGSSGANVLTF.